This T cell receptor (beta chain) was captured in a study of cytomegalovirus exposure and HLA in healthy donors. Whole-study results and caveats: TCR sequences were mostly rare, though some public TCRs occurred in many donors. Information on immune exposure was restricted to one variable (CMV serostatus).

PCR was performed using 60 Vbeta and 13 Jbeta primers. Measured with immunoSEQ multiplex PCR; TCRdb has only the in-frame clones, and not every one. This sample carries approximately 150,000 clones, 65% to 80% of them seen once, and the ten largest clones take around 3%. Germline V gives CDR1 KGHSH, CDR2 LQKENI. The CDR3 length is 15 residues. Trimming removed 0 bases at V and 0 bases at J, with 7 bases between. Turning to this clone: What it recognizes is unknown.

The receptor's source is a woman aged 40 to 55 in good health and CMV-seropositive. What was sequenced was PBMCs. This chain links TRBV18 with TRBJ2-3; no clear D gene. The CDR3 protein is CASSPPVTSTDTQYF. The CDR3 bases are TGTGCCAGCTCACCACCAGTCACAAGCACAGATACGCAGTATTTT.